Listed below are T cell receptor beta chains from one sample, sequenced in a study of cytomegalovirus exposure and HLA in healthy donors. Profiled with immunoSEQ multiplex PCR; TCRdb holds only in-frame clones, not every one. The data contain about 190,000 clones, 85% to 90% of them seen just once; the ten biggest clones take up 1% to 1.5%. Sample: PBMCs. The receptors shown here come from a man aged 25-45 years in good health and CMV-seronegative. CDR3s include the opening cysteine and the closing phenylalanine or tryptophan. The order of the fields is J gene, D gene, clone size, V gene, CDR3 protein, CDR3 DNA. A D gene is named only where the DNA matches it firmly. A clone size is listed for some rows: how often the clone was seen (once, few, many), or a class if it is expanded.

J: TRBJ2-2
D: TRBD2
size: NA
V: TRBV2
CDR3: CASRGTSGSGELFF
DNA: TGTGCCAGCAGAGGGACTAGCGGGAGTGGGGAGCTGTTTTTT

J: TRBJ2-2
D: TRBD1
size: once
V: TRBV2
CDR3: CARGQGPNTGELFF
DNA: TGTGCCAGAGGACAGGGGCCGAACACCGGGGAGCTGTTTTTT

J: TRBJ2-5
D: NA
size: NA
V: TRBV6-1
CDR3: CASSEDRTIGETQYF
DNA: TGTGCCAGCAGTGAAGATAGAACTATAGGAGAGACCCAGTACTTC

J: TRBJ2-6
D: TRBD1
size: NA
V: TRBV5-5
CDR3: CASSINRGSGANGLTF
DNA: TGTGCCAGCAGCATAAACAGGGGCTCTGGGGCCAACGGCCTGACTTTC

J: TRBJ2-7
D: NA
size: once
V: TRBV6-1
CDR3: CASSVEAFRGEQYF
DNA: TGTGCCAGCAGTGTTGAGGCCTTCCGGGGCGAGCAGTACTTC

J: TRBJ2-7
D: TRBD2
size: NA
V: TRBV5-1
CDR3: CASSVGRGREAGEQYF
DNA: TGCGCCAGCAGCGTCGGTCGAGGGAGGGAGGCAGGAGAGCAGTACTTC

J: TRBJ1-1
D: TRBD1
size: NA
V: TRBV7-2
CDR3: CASSLARDSTEAFF
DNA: TGTGCCAGCAGCTTAGCGCGGGACAGCACTGAAGCTTTCTTT

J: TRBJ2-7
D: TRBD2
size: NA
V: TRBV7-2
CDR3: CASSLAPGGSSYEQYF
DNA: TGTGCCAGCAGCTTAGCGCCCGGGGGGTCCTCCTACGAGCAGTACTTC

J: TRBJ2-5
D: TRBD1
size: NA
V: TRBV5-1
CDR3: CASRGQGQETQYF
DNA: TGCGCCAGCCGGGGACAGGGGCAAGAGACCCAGTACTTC

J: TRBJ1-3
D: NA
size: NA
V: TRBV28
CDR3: CASSDRQPAGNTIYF
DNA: TGTGCCAGCAGTGACAGACAGCCCGCGGGAAACACCATATATTTT